Presented here are 21 T cell receptor beta chains from one specimen sequenced in a study of T-cell reconstitution after alpha-beta-depleted transplantation in children. Unique molecular identifiers were built into the TCRbeta library. Each CDR3 protein is one row after TCRdb ran MiXCR on the PCR reads. The table shows 100,000 to 120,000 distinct CDR3 sequences, with about 9.4% occurring only once. Here the sequenced sample was PBMCs from the stem cell graft donor, taken from the stem cell graft. These receptors were taken from a human donor who donated a stem cell graft to a child with acute lymphoblastic leukemia.

This clonotype came up many times. This chain links TRBV18 with TRBJ1-2, with a possible D match to TRBD1 (5 bases). With 4 bases removed from V and 3 bases from J, the gap between germline ends came to 15 bases. CDR1 is KGHSH, CDR2 LQKENI, per germline. CDR3 length equals 15 residues. The CDR3 nucleotides are TGTGCCAGCTCACAAGGGGAGCAGGGCGACTATGGCTACACCTTC. Amino acid sequence: CASSQGEQGDYGYTF. Filled out from reference TRBV18 and TRBJ1-2, the complete variable domain reads NAGVMQNPRHLVRRRGQEARLRCSPMKGHSHVYWYRQLPEEGLKFMVYLQKENIIDESGMPKERFSAEFPKEGPSILRIQQVVRGDSAAYFCASSQGEQGDYGYTFGSGTRLTVV.

This clonotype was recorded at least ten times. The V gene is TRBV29-1, the J gene TRBJ2-7; D ambiguous. V gave up 4 bases and J gave up 6 bases, with 10 bases separating them. Germline lookup yields CDR1 SQVTM and CDR2 ANQGSEA. The CDR3 runs to 11 residues. The CDR3 reads CSVGPSSEQYF. The CDR3, as DNA: TGCAGCGTTGGGCCGTCTAGCGAGCAGTACTTC.

This clonotype has ten or more counts. CDR3 loop: CASSLAMLAGDNTGELFF. The CDR3 DNA sequence: TGTGCCAGCAGTTTAGCGATGCTAGCGGGAGACAACACCGGGGAGCTGTTTTTT. V gene TRBV12-3 or TRBV12-4 combines with J gene TRBJ2-2, with TRBD2 matching over 10 bases. CDR3 length: 18 amino acids. The ends lost 0 bases at V and 2 bases at J; junction bases unmatched: 6.

The sample holds a few counts of this clonotype. V usage is TRBV6-2 or TRBV6-3 and J usage is TRBJ2-1; D perhaps matches TRBD2 (6 bases). Germline CDR1 and CDR2: MNHEY and SVGEGT. This CDR3 contains 15 residues. Trimming removed 7 bases from V and 10 bases from J, with 23 bases in between. DNA of the CDR3: TGTGCCAGCACCCTCCGGGACTTCCTGGTCGTGGAGCAGTTCTTC. Amino acids: CASTLRDFLVVEQFF.

This clonotype appeared many times. V gene TRBV29-1 combines with J gene TRBJ2-7, with D maybe TRBD1 (6 bases). The CDR3 length is 13 residues. Trimming shortened V by 5 bases and J by 1 base, and 12 bases separated the two germline ends. CDR1 SQVTM and CDR2 ANQGSEA come from the germline V gene. DNA for the CDR3: TGCAGCGTTCACGACAGGCCTTCCTACGAGCAGTACTTC. Its protein is CSVHDRPSYEQYF.

This clonotype appeared many times. The chain joins TRBV5-1 to TRBJ2-1; 10 bases match TRBD2. The CDR3 is 15 residues long. After removal of 1 base from V and 5 bases from J, the junction contained 3 bases not matched to a gene. Germline lookup yields CDR1 SGHRS and CDR2 YFSETQ. The CDR3 region has the DNA TGCGCCAGCAGCTTGCGGCTAGCGGGGGACAATGAGCAGTTCTTC. It yields the protein CASSLRLAGDNEQFF.

This clonotype was picked up many times. The J gene is TRBJ2-3, the V gene TRBV29-1; D is tentatively TRBD1 or TRBD2 (5 bases each). V was pared by 8 bases and J by 2 bases, with 14 bases between. The germline gives CDR1 SQVTM, CDR2 ANQGSEA. This CDR3 contains 13 residues. The CDR3 DNA sequence: TGCAGCTCCTCCCGGGACCTCACAGATACGCAGTATTTT. This encodes CSSSRDLTDTQYF.

This clonotype came up many times. The chain employs TRBV5-1 and TRBJ1-1; D unclear. The CDR3 is 16 amino acids. The V gene's germline CDR1 is SGHRS and CDR2 YFSETQ. V was pared by 3 bases and J by 2 bases, with 17 bases between. CDR3 residues: CASSSPADRINTEAFF. CDR3 in DNA: TGCGCCAGCAGCTCCCCTGCCGACCGGATTAACACTGAAGCTTTCTTT.

This clonotype was counted many times. V is TRBV28 and J is TRBJ2-1, with D perhaps assigned TRBD1 or TRBD2 (5 bases each). The CDR3 loop spans 14 amino acids. CDR1 is MDHEN, CDR2 SYDVKM, per germline. The V end was cut by 2 bases, the J end by 7 bases, with 12 bases between. Here the CDR3 DNA reads TGTGCCAGCAGTTTAAGGGCGAGGGGTAATGAGCAGTTCTTC. Amino acid sequence: CASSLRARGNEQFF.

This clonotype was picked up many times. The J gene is TRBJ2-7, the V gene TRBV29-1; D could derive from TRBD1 or TRBD2 (6 bases each). Trimming pared 2 bases from V and 7 bases from J, leaving 15 bases between. The CDR3 contains 13 residues. Germline CDR1 and CDR2: SQVTM and ANQGSEA. This chain's CDR3 is CSVEWGARREQYF. DNA of the CDR3: TGCAGCGTTGAATGGGGGGCGCGTAGGGAGCAGTACTTC.

Many counts were recorded for this clonotype. This chain connects TRBV27 to TRBJ2-7, with TRBD2 identical over 12 bases. V shed 6 bases, J shed 4 bases, and the junction held 10 bases outside the gene matches. Germline CDR1 is MNHEY and CDR2 is SMNVEV (reference sequence). The CDR3 covers 16 residues. The CDR3 region is CASRDKGLAGSYEQYF. For the CDR3, the DNA is TGTGCCAGCAGGGATAAGGGACTAGCGGGCAGTTACGAGCAGTACTTC.

This clonotype occurred many times. The V call is TRBV7-2, the J call TRBJ2-2; 8 bases are shared with TRBD2. V lost 7 bases to trimming and J lost 1 base; unmatched junction nucleotides: 11. Per germline, CDR1 SGHTA and CDR2 FQGNSA. The CDR3 is 17 residues long. Here the CDR3 reads CASTPPGLAQNTGELFF. Written as DNA, the CDR3 is TGTGCCAGCACACCCCCAGGACTAGCCCAGAACACCGGGGAGCTGTTTTTT.

This clonotype was detected many times. The chain is built from TRBV7-9 and TRBJ2-5; D is perhaps TRBD2 (6 bases). The ends were cut back, 5 bases at V and 0 bases at J, with 16 bases in the middle. This CDR3 contains 16 residues. Germline assignment: CDR1 SEHNR and CDR2 FQNEAQ (reference sequence). This CDR3 reads CASSTRHRDYQETQYF. CDR3 nucleotides: TGTGCCAGCAGCACACGACACCGGGACTACCAAGAGACCCAGTACTTC.

V gene TRBV11-2 combines with J gene TRBJ2-2, with D uncertain. The V gene lost 1 base and the J gene lost 4 bases, with 10 bases spanning the gap. Germline CDR1 and CDR2: SGHAT and FQNNGV. The CDR3 loop spans 15 amino acids. The CDR3 bases are TGTGCCAGCAGCTTAGGTGTCGCTGGCACCGGGGAGCTGTTTTTT. Its protein product is CASSLGVAGTGELFF.

This clonotype was seen at least ten times. The chain couples TRBV12-3 or TRBV12-4 to TRBJ1-1, with D possibly being TRBD1 (6 bases). The CDR3 loop spans 12 amino acids. V was pared by 9 bases and J by 3 bases, with 11 bases between. The CDR3 is CASLKGDTEAFF. For the CDR3, the DNA is TGTGCCAGTCTGAAGGGGGACACTGAAGCTTTCTTT.

There are many counts of this clonotype. V is TRBV6-1 and J is TRBJ1-1; TRBD1 is a possible D gene (5 bases). Trimming stripped 5 bases from V and 4 bases from J, with 17 bases between. Germline values: CDR1 MNHNS, CDR2 SASEGT. The CDR3 totals 15 residues. As DNA, the CDR3 is TGTGCCAGCAGTAGGACTTTGGGGCAAACCACTGAAGCTTTCTTT. Residues: CASSRTLGQTTEAFF.

The sample holds many counts of this clonotype. This sequence joins TRBV7-3 and TRBJ2-3; D is possibly TRBD2 (5 bases). V gave up 0 bases and J gave up 10 bases, with 14 bases separating them. Germline CDR1 is SGHTA and CDR2 is FQGTGA. This CDR3 region has 14 residues. CDR3 loop: CASSLTVPGYPQYF. The DNA for the CDR3 is TGTGCCAGCAGCTTAACCGTTCCGGGATACCCGCAGTATTTT.

The rearrangement joins TRBV7-9 to TRBJ2-3; D call uncertain. The CDR3 loop spans 16 amino acids. V lost 10 bases to trimming and J lost 6 bases, with 26 bases between them. CDR1 and CDR2 from the germline V gene are SEHNR and FQNEAQ (reference sequence). The CDR3 region is CAMSPGLASLPDTQYF. The CDR3 DNA reads TGTGCCATGAGCCCCGGCCTCGCATCCCTCCCTGATACGCAGTATTTT.

This clonotype was seen ten or more times. The chain is built from TRBV7-2 and TRBJ1-2; D perhaps matches TRBD1 (5 bases). The ends were cut back, 4 bases at V and 2 bases at J, with 14 bases in the middle. Germline V gene lookup returns CDR1 SGHTA and CDR2 FQGNSA. This CDR3 is built from 15 residues. CDR3 residues: CASSSRAGGNYGYTF. The CDR3 bases are TGTGCCAGCAGCTCGAGGGCTGGGGGGAACTATGGCTACACCTTC.

This clonotype was recorded at least ten times. The J gene is TRBJ2-5, the V gene TRBV20-1; D is undetermined. CDR3 length equals 15 residues. Germline lookup yields CDR1 DFQATT and CDR2 SNEGSKA (reference sequence). V lost 0 bases to trimming and J lost 5 bases, with 16 bases between them. CDR3 nucleotides: TGCAGTGCTAGAGATGGGCGCTTACGCGGTGAGACCCAGTACTTC. Amino acid sequence: CSARDGRLRGETQYF.

As to this clonotype: It may be a read error: a sequence one base away is much more abundant. This sequence joins TRBV12-3 or TRBV12-4 and TRBJ2-6, with a weak D call TRBD1 (5 bases). The CDR3 loop spans 13 amino acids. CDR3 nucleotides: TGTGCCAGCCTCCTTGCTGGGGCCAACGGCCTGACTTTC. It codes for CASLLAGANGLTF.